The T cell receptor beta chain under discussion was sequenced for a study of circulating and synovial CD4+ cells in juvenile arthritis. Patients with active juvenile idiopathic arthritis donated these samples. The CDR3 spans 14 residues. Trimming took 6 bases from V and 7 from J, leaving 19 bases between them. Germline assignment: CDR1 MNHEY and CDR2 SVGAGI. To note about this clone: The antigen remains unidentified.

Study-wide results and limits: Compared with bulk blood, circulating pathogenic-like lymphocytes shared substantially more CDR3 sequences with synovial T cells.

Profiling relied on immunoSEQ multiplex PCR, and the TCRdb table lists in-frame clones only, not all of them. The sample shows roughly 33,000 clones, around 96% of them seen only once. The sample consisted of CD4+ T cells from blood. The chain combines TRBV6-5 with TRBJ2-7; a possible D gene is TRBD2 (5 bases). The TCR was taken from a human donor with juvenile idiopathic arthritis. The CDR3 loop reads CASSTTRPSQEQYF. DNA of the CDR3: TGTGCCAGCAGCACAACTAGACCTAGTCAGGAGCAGTACTTC.